The 26 T cell receptor beta chains below come from one sample, sequenced in a study of blood T cell repertoires in COVID-19. The protocol was immunoSEQ multiplex PCR, while the TCRdb copy is restricted to in-frame clones and leaves out a portion. The table includes 95,000 to 150,000 clones, approximately 86% detected once. Sample: peripheral blood. Every receptor here comes from a woman aged 50 to 60 with active or convalescent COVID-19.

This chain connects TRBV6-2 or TRBV6-3 to TRBJ1-3; TRBD1 might be the D (5 bases). V dropped 5 bases and J dropped 0 bases, with 20 bases sitting between them. Germline V gene sequence: CDR1 MNHEY, CDR2 SVGEGT. The length of the CDR3 is 18 residues. For the CDR3, the DNA is TGTGCCAGCAGTAAGTCAGGGACTCACCGAAGCTCTGGAAACACCATATATTTT. Translation: CASSKSGTHRSSGNTIYF.

The chain employs TRBV24-1 and TRBJ1-2; perhaps TRBD1 as D (5 bases). CDR1 and CDR2 (germline): KGHDR, SFDVKD. CDR3 length: 15 residues. V was pared by 3 bases and J by 3 bases, with 13 bases between. In DNA, the CDR3 is TGTGCCACCAGTGATGCATCACAGGAGTACTATGGCTACACCTTC. Translation gives CATSDASQEYYGYTF.

V gene TRBV7-8 combines with J gene TRBJ2-5; 8 nucleotides line up with TRBD1. This CDR3 is built from 16 residues. Germline CDR1 reads SGHVS; CDR2 reads FQNEAQ. V shed 5 bases and J 2 bases; nucleotides not matched to a gene: 10. Here the CDR3 DNA reads TGTGCCAGCAGCCCCCTCGGGACAGGTTTTCAAGAGACCCAGTACTTC. As protein: CASSPLGTGFQETQYF.

This clone came up once. This sequence joins TRBV2 and TRBJ1-1, with D uncertain. The V gene lost 4 bases and the J gene lost 0 bases, with 6 bases spanning the gap. Germline V CDR1 and CDR2: SNHLY, FYNNEI. CDR3 length: 13 amino acids. The CDR3 nucleotides are TGTGCCAGCAGTGCGGGGTTGAACACTGAAGCTTTCTTT. It is translated as CASSAGLNTEAFF.

The rearrangement uses TRBV10-3 and TRBJ2-3; no clear D gene. The length of the CDR3 is 15 residues. The germline V gene has CDR1 ENHRY and CDR2 SYGVKD. The ends were cut back, 7 bases at V and 3 bases at J, with 17 bases in the middle. The CDR3 nucleotides are TGTGCCATCACAAATGGTAGCATCCGGACAGATACGCAGTATTTT. Translating gives CAITNGSIRTDTQYF.

This rearrangement joins TRBV28 to TRBJ2-1; D is perhaps TRBD2 (6 bases). Looked up from germline, CDR1 is MDHEN and CDR2 is SYDVKM. CDR3 length equals 17 residues. V was shortened by 5 bases and J by 8 bases, with 25 bases between the two germline ends. CDR3 in DNA: TGTGCCAGCAGTGCGGGGATCAGGGTTGGGGGGAGCTATGAGCAGTTCTTC. Translating it yields CASSAGIRVGGSYEQFF.

The chain is built from TRBV28 and TRBJ1-2; 7 positions agree with TRBD1. CDR1 is MDHEN, CDR2 SYDVKM, per germline. Germline trimming cut 5 bases from V and 5 bases from J; bases unmatched to any gene: 5. This CDR3 has 13 amino acids. The DNA of the CDR3 is TGTGCCAGCAGTCAAGACAGGGCTTATGGCTACACCTTC. Amino acid sequence: CASSQDRAYGYTF.

The chain combines TRBV28 with TRBJ2-5; the D gene is possibly TRBD1 (6 bases). Germline CDR1 and CDR2: MDHEN and SYDVKM. CDR3 length: 14 amino acids. Between the trimmed V and J ends, which lost 5 bases and 3 bases, there was a span of 13 bases. The CDR3 sequence is CASSPTDRKETQYF. The CDR3, as DNA: TGTGCCAGCAGTCCCACTGACAGGAAAGAGACCCAGTACTTC.

This clone was seen a few times. The chain has TRBV20-1 and TRBJ2-7, with 9 bases that match TRBD2. The CDR3 loop spans 14 amino acids. Unmatched junction bases numbered 3, after V lost 3 bases and J lost 0 bases. Germline-derived CDR1 and CDR2 are DFQATT and SNEGSKA (reference sequence). The CDR3 bases are TGCAGTGCTAGTAGCGGGGGCATCTCCTACGAGCAGTACTTC. Protein product: CSASSGGISYEQYF.

V usage is TRBV6-2 or TRBV6-3 and J usage is TRBJ1-4; possibly TRBD1 for D (6 bases). The germline V gene encodes CDR1 MNHEY and CDR2 SVGEGT. V shed 2 bases and J shed 0 bases, with 13 bases lying between them. CDR3 length equals 17 residues. DNA for the CDR3: TGTGCCAGCAGTTACAATACCTGGACAGCAACTAATGAAAAACTGTTTTTT. Protein sequence: CASSYNTWTATNEKLFF.

The chain employs TRBV9 and TRBJ2-1, with D perhaps matching TRBD2 (5 bases). V shed 0 bases and J shed 8 bases, with 9 bases lying between them. The CDR3 has 13 residues. Per the germline V gene, CDR1 is SGDLS and CDR2 is YYNGEE. CDR3 loop: CASSVEPEDEQFF. CDR3 DNA sequence: TGTGCCAGCAGCGTAGAGCCGGAGGATGAGCAGTTCTTC.

The V and J genes are TRBV14 and TRBJ1-1; D unclear. V lost 3 bases to trimming and J lost 1 base, with 6 bases between them. Germline V gene lookup returns CDR1 SGHDN and CDR2 FVKESK. The CDR3 is 13 amino acids. The CDR3 spells CASSQIQNTEAFF. CDR3 nucleotides: TGTGCCAGCAGCCAGATACAGAACACTGAAGCTTTCTTT.

The chain employs TRBV11-3 and TRBJ1-3; D is uncertain. Trimming pared 5 bases from V and 3 bases from J, leaving 11 bases between. Germline lookup yields CDR1 SGHNT and CDR2 YENEEA. The CDR3 length is 14 residues. In DNA, the CDR3 is TGTGCCAGCAGCGGAGGGATGGGTGGAAACACCATATATTTT. Amino acid sequence: CASSGGMGGNTIYF.

The chain joins TRBV28 to TRBJ2-1; TRBD2 is a possible D gene (6 bases). V was cut by 8 bases and J by 10 bases, with 24 bases left in between. The CDR3 is made up of 15 amino acids. Germline V gene sequence: CDR1 MDHEN, CDR2 SYDVKM. The CDR3 spells CASGQKRASVVEQFF. CDR3 sequence (DNA): TGTGCCAGCGGCCAAAAGCGGGCCTCCGTCGTCGAGCAGTTCTTC.

This sequence joins TRBV27 and TRBJ1-2; D uncertain. Trimming took 5 bases from V and 6 from J, leaving 19 bases between them. Germline V gene data show CDR1 as MNHEY and CDR2 as SMNVEV (reference sequence). The CDR3 runs 15 residues. CDR3 protein: CASSPSSWAVNGYTF. The CDR3 DNA sequence: TGTGCCAGCAGTCCCAGCTCCTGGGCTGTCAATGGCTACACCTTC.

The chain carries TRBV7-3 and TRBJ1-5, with unresolved D. The germline gives CDR1 SGHTA, CDR2 FQGTGA. V dropped 4 bases and J dropped 0 bases, with 25 bases sitting between them. CDR3 length: 20 residues. Here the CDR3 DNA reads TGTGCCAGCAGCTCTGTTAGGACTTCGTTGACACTGTGTAGCAATCAGCCCCAGCATTTT. As protein: CASSSVRTSLTLCSNQPQHF.

In its sample, this clone was seen once. The rearrangement links TRBV28 to TRBJ1-4, with unresolved D. CDR1 and CDR2 (germline): MDHEN, SYDVKM. The V end was cut by 6 bases, the J end by 5 bases, with 4 bases between. The CDR3 contains 11 residues. Written as DNA, the CDR3 is TGTGCCAGCAGATCGAATGAAAAACTGTTTTTT. This translates into CASRSNEKLFF.

The chain carries TRBV12-3 or TRBV12-4 and TRBJ1-1; no reliable D call. This CDR3 region has 13 residues. V lost 4 bases, J lost 3 bases, and 9 bases lay in between. The CDR3 reads CASSSGRDTEAFF. The DNA of the CDR3 is TGTGCCAGCAGTTCCGGGAGGGACACTGAAGCTTTCTTT.

The chain uses TRBV21-1 and TRBJ1-5. TRBV21-1 is marked as a pseudogene. There are 17 residues in the CDR3. The DNA for the CDR3 is TGTGCCAGCAGCGAACACAGGTCCGCGGGGGGGCATCAGCCCCAGCATTTT. It is translated as CASSEHRSAGGHQPQHF.

The V call is TRBV7-2, the J call TRBJ1-3, with D unclear. Germline V gives CDR1 SGHTA, CDR2 FQGNSA. CDR3 length: 16 residues. V dropped 1 base and J dropped 0 bases, with 10 bases sitting between them. This chain's CDR3 is CASSLGLVHSGNTIYF. The CDR3 DNA reads TGTGCCAGCAGCTTAGGGTTAGTTCACTCTGGAAACACCATATATTTT.

This sequence joins TRBV28 and TRBJ1-5; D is possibly TRBD1 (5 bases). The CDR3 is 13 amino acids. V lost 8 bases and J lost 7, with 15 bases in between. Germline V CDR1 and CDR2: MDHEN, SYDVKM. This chain's CDR3 is CASLDGGGQPQHF. In nucleotides, the CDR3 is TGTGCCAGCCTGGACGGGGGTGGACAGCCCCAGCATTTT.

J is TRBJ1-1 and V is TRBV12-3 or TRBV12-4, with no clear D. The ends were cut back, 8 bases at V and 1 base at J, with 11 bases in the middle. CDR3 length: 13 amino acids. The CDR3 reads CASLNLANTEAFF. CDR3 coding DNA: TGTGCCAGCCTCAACCTGGCGAACACTGAAGCTTTCTTT.

This clone was seen a single time. The CDR3 sequence: CASSSVSYEQYF. The CDR3 coding sequence is TGTGCCAGCAGTTCCGTGTCCTACGAGCAGTACTTC. This chain links TRBV6-6 with TRBJ2-7; no firm D call. From germline, CDR1 is MNHNY and CDR2 SVGAGI (reference sequence). There are 12 residues in the CDR3. V lost 4 bases, J lost 1 base, and 5 bases lay in between.

This sequence joins TRBV27 and TRBJ2-1, with 13 nucleotides matching TRBD2. This CDR3 spans 17 amino acids. Germline V gives CDR1 MNHEY, CDR2 SMNVEV (reference sequence). Trimming at V came to 6 bases and at J to 5 bases, leaving 10 bases not matched to a gene. CDR3 region: CASSLIALAGGDNEQFF. CDR3 in DNA: TGTGCCAGCAGCCTGATCGCACTAGCGGGAGGGGACAATGAGCAGTTCTTC.

The rearrangement links TRBV28 to TRBJ1-3; weak D call: TRBD1 (5 bases). The germline gives CDR1 MDHEN, CDR2 SYDVKM. The CDR3 spans 17 residues. V lost 2 bases and J 0 bases, leaving 14 bases between the germline ends. The CDR3 DNA reads as TGTGCCAGCAGTTTAAATGGGGGGGACGTCTCTGGAAACACCATATATTTT. Its protein product is CASSLNGGDVSGNTIYF.

This chain joins TRBV7-6 and TRBJ2-2; TRBD2 aligns across 15 bases. The CDR3 consists of 20 residues. Germline V gene sequence: CDR1 SGHVS, CDR2 FNYEAQ. V lost 1 base, J lost 0 bases, and 6 bases stayed unmatched. The CDR3 region has the DNA TGTGCCAGCAGCTTAGTTATCGGACTAGCGGGAGGGCCGAACACCGGGGAGCTGTTTTTT. Its translation is CASSLVIGLAGGPNTGELFF.